This TCR beta chain was recorded in a study of graft-versus-host responses after intestinal transplantation. The CDR3 length is 15 residues. V was clipped by 6 bases and J by 15 bases; unmatched bases: 18. The germline CDR1 and CDR2 sequences are MNHEY and SMNVEV (reference sequence). This clone was observed a single time. Its specificity is not known. Clones were sequenced by immunoSEQ multiplex PCR, and TCRdb holds only the in-frame ones, with some missing. The table has about 90,000 clones, roughly 92% seen once. Sequencing was performed on unstimulated CD4+ T cells sorted from spleen or lymph node cells, taken before intestinal transplant. The chain employs TRBV27 and TRBJ2-1; TRBD2 agrees at 9 bases. This sequence was found in a human donor who received an intestinal transplant. CDR3: CASRFSGSNLLSLFF. CDR3 bases: TGTGCCAGCAGGTTTAGCGGGAGTAATTTACTTTCACTGTTCTTC.